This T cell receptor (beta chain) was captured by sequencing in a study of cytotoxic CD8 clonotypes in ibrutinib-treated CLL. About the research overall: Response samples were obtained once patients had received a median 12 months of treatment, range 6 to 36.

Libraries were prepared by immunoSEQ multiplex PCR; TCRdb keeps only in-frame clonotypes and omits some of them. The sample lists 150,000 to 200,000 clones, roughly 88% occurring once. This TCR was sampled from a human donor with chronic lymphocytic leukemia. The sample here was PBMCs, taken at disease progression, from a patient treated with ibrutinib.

This CDR3 is CASSPGTSGRGEQYF. The DNA of the CDR3 is TGTGCCAGCAGCCCGGGAACTAGCGGGAGGGGAGAGCAGTACTTC. The rearrangement joins TRBV5-4 to TRBJ2-7, with 13 bases identical to TRBD2. The V and J ends lost 4 bases and 7 bases, in that order; junction bases with no gene match: 8. Germline V gene lookup returns CDR1 SGHNT and CDR2 YYREEE (reference sequence). The CDR3 length is 15 residues.